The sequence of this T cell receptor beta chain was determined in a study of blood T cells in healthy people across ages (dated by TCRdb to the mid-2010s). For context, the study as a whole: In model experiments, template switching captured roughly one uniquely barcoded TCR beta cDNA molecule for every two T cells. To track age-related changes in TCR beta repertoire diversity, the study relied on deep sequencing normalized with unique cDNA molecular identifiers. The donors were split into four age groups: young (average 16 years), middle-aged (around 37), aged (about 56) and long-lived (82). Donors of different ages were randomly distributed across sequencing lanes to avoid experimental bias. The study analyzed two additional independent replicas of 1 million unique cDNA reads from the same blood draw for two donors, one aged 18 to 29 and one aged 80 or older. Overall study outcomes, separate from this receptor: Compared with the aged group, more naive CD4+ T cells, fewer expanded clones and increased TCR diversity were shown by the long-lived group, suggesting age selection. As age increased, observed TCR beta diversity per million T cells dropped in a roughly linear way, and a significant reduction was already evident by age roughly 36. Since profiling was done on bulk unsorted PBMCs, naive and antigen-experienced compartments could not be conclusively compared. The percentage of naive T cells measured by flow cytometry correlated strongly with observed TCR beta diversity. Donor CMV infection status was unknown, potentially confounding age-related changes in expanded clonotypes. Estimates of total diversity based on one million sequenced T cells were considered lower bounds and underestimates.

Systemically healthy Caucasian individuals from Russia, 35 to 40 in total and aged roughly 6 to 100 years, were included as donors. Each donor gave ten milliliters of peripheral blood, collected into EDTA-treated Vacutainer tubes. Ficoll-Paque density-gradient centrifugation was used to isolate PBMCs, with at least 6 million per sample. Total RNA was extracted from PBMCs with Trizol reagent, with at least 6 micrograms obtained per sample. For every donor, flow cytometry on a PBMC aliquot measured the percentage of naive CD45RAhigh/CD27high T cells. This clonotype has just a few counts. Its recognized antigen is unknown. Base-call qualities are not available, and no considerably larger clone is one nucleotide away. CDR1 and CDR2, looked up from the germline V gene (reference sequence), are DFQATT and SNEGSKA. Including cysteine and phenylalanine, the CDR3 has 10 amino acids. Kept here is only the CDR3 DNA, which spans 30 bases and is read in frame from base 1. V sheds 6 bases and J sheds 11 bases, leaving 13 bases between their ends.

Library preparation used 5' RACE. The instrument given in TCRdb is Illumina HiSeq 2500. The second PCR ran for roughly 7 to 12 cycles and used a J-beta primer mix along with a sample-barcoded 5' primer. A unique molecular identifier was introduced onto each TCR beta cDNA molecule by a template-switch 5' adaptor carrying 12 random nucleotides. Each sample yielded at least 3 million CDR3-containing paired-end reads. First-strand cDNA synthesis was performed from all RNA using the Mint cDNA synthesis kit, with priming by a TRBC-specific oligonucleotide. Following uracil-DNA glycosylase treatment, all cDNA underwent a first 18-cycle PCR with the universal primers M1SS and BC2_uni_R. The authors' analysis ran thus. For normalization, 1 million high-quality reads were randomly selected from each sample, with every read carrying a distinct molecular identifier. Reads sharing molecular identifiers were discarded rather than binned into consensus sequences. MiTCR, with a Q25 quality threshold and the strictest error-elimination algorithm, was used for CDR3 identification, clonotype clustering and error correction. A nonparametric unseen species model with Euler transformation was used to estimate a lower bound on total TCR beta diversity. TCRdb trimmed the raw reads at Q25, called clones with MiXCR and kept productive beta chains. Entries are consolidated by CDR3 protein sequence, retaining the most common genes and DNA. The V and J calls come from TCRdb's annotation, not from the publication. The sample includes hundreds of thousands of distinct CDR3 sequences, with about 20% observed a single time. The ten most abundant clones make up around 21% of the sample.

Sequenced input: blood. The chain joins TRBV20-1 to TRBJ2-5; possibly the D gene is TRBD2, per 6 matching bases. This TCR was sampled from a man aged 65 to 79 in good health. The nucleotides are TGCAGTGCAGAAAGGAGGGAGCAGTACTTC. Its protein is CSAERREQYF.